The 29 T cell receptor beta chains below were found in one sample sequenced in a study of blood T cells in healthy people across ages. A second PCR, run for roughly 7 to 12 cycles, used a sample-barcoded 5' primer plus a J-beta primer mix. MiXCR was run by TCRdb on the 5' RACE reads, yielding one entry per CDR3 protein. The sample yields roughly 680,000 distinct CDR3 sequences, about 50% seen once. Sequenced input: blood. The receptors derive from a woman aged 80 or over in good health.

This clonotype was detected ten times or more. The gene calls are TRBV30 and TRBJ2-4; the D gene is possibly TRBD1 (6 bases). Germline-derived CDR1 and CDR2 are GTSNPN and SVGIG (reference sequence). Between the trimmed V and J ends, which lost 4 bases and 0 bases, there was a span of 16 bases. The CDR3 is 16 amino acids. Written as DNA, the CDR3 is TGTGCCTGGACCTCTGCAGGGGTCTTAGCCAAAAACATTCAGTACTTC. Translation gives CAWTSAGVLAKNIQYF.

The chain joins TRBV5-1 to TRBJ2-3, with 16 nucleotides matching TRBD2. This CDR3 is built from 18 residues. Germline trimming cut 9 bases from V and 0 bases from J; bases unmatched to any gene: 10. Germline-derived CDR1 and CDR2 are SGHRS and YFSETQ. DNA for the CDR3: TGCGCCACCCACCTCGGGGGACTAGCGGGAGGGAGCACAGATACGCAGTATTTT. Its protein is CATHLGGLAGGSTDTQYF.

In this sample, this clonotype turned up a few times. The gene calls are TRBV5-1 and TRBJ1-1, with D perhaps matching TRBD1 (5 bases). Trimming took off 0 bases at V and 3 bases at J, with 12 bases between the two ends. Germline V gene lookup returns CDR1 SGHRS and CDR2 YFSETQ. The CDR3 spans 15 residues. The CDR3 sequence is CASSLARGGDTEAFF. In nucleotides, the CDR3 is TGCGCCAGCAGCTTGGCCCGGGGGGGTGACACTGAAGCTTTCTTT.

The chain uses TRBV5-5 and TRBJ2-4; D perhaps matches TRBD1 (5 bases). The CDR3 contains 14 residues. Germline V gene lookup returns CDR1 SGHKS and CDR2 YYEKEE (reference sequence). V gave up 5 bases and J gave up 13 bases, with 22 bases separating them. The chain's CDR3 is CASSYRDSYNEQYF. The CDR3, as DNA: TGTGCCAGCAGTTACCGAGACAGTTACAATGAGCAGTACTTC.

CDR3 coding DNA: TGTGCCAGCAGCCGACCCCGGGACAGGGCTGATGGCTACACCTTC. This translates into CASSRPRDRADGYTF. J is TRBJ1-2 and V is TRBV4-2; 9 positions match TRBD1. CDR3 size: 15 residues. V dropped 4 bases and J dropped 6; count of bases not matched to a gene: 9. The germline V gene encodes CDR1 LGHNA and CDR2 YNFKEQ.

A remark on this clonotype: A much larger clone is a single base away; this may be a read error. The CDR3 nucleotides read TGTGCCAGCAGCTTAGCAGCCAACAATGGGCAGTTCTTC. It encodes CASSLAANNGQFF. The rearrangement links TRBV7-9 to TRBJ2-1; D remains unclear. Germline V gives CDR1 SEHNR, CDR2 FQNEAQ (reference sequence). CDR3 length equals 13 residues. The full variable domain, completed using reference TRBV7-9 and TRBJ2-1, is DTGVSQNPRHKITKRGQNVTFRCDPISEHNRLYWYRQTLGQGPEFLTYFQNEAQLEKSRLLSDRFSAERPKGSFSTLEIQRTEQGDSAMYLCASSLAANNGQFFGPGTRLTVL.

Points on this clonotype: This may be a read error, as it is one base from a much larger clone. The chain combines TRBV2 with TRBJ2-3; 9 bases agree with TRBD2. Germline V gives CDR1 SNHLY, CDR2 FYNNEI. CDR3 length equals 15 residues. CDR3 in DNA: TGTGCCAGCAGTTTTAGCGGGAGTTGGACAGATGCGCAGTATTTT. Translating gives CASSFSGSWTDAQYF.

This chain uses TRBV7-2 with TRBJ2-7, with D perhaps TRBD1 (6 bases). The last part of the DNA fits TRBJ2-5 better; the J call may be wrong. CDR3 size: 12 residues. CDR1 is SGHTA, CDR2 FQGNSA, per germline. The DNA for the CDR3 is TGTGCCAGCAGCGAGGGGGTTGGGACCCAGTACTTC. Translating it yields CASSEGVGTQYF.

As for this clonotype: It may be a read error: a sequence one base away is much more abundant. The V and J genes are TRBV7-2 and TRBJ2-4; D gene unclear. The J call is uncertain, as TRBJ2-7 better fits the DNA end. CDR3 length: 13 residues. CDR1 and CDR2 from the germline V gene are SGHTA and FQGNSA. The DNA for the CDR3 is TGTGCCGGCAGCTTATGGACGCTTTACGAGCAGTACTTC. Protein sequence: CAGSLWTLYEQYF.

This clonotype was recorded many times. This chain connects TRBV2 to TRBJ1-5; D unresolved. From germline, CDR1 is SNHLY and CDR2 FYNNEI. The CDR3 contains 14 residues. Trimming stripped 4 bases from V and 0 bases from J, with 7 bases between. The CDR3 DNA sequence: TGTGCCAGCAGTGTTGCGGGTAGCAATCAGCCCCAGCATTTT. This gives the protein CASSVAGSNQPQHF. Combining the CDR3 with reference TRBV2 and TRBJ1-5 gives the whole variable domain EPEVTQTPSHQVTQMGQEVILRCVPISNHLYFYWYRQILGQKVEFLVSFYNNEISEKSEIFDDQFSVERPDGSNFTLKIRSTKLEDSAMYFCASSVAGSNQPQHFGDGTRLSIL.

V gene TRBV7-9 combines with J gene TRBJ1-1; D is possibly TRBD1 (6 bases). Germline V gene sequence: CDR1 SEHNR, CDR2 FQNEAQ (reference sequence). Trimming shortened V by 5 bases and J by 5 bases, and 9 bases separated the two germline ends. The CDR3 is 12 residues long. CDR3 DNA: TGTGCCAGCAGCCTGGACAGTACTGAAGCTTTCTTT. Protein sequence: CASSLDSTEAFF.

This clonotype was counted between two and nine times. The chain uses TRBV9 and TRBJ2-2; 10 nucleotides agree with TRBD2. The germline V gene encodes CDR1 SGDLS and CDR2 YYNGEE. The CDR3 is made up of 18 amino acids. V trimming: 0 bases; J trimming: 1 base; junction bases outside the gene matches: 6. CDR3 bases: TGTGCCAGCAGCGTAGGCCTAGCGGGAGATCGGAACACCGGGGAGCTGTTTTTT. Its protein is CASSVGLAGDRNTGELFF.

V gene TRBV7-2 combines with J gene TRBJ2-7; D not resolved. The CDR3 length is 11 residues. V shed 1 base and J shed 11 bases, with 9 bases lying between them. The germline V gene encodes CDR1 SGHTA and CDR2 FQGNSA. The DNA of the CDR3 is TGTGCCAGCAGCTTAGGACAACAAAAGTACTTC. Its protein is CASSLGQQKYF.

This chain joins TRBV11-2 and TRBJ1-2; D is perhaps TRBD1 (5 bases). This CDR3 is 16 amino acids long. CDR1 and CDR2 (germline): SGHAT, FQNNGV. V was clipped by 0 bases and J by 4 bases, with 15 bases between them. CDR3 DNA: TGTGCCAGCAGCTTAGATTATTGGCAGGGCCCCTATGGCTACACCTTC. Its protein is CASSLDYWQGPYGYTF.

This clonotype was seen at least ten times. The rearrangement uses TRBV5-1 and TRBJ2-1, with D hard to call. The germline V and J ends were trimmed by 4 bases and 9 bases, with 14 bases remaining between them. Germline loops: CDR1 SGHRS, CDR2 YFSETQ. The CDR3 covers 13 residues. CDR3 bases: TGCGCCAGCAGCCCCGACCTTGTTGGTGAGCAGTTCTTC. Its protein product is CASSPDLVGEQFF. The full variable domain, with the rest looked up from reference TRBV5-1 and TRBJ2-1, is KAGVTQTPRYLIKTRGQQVTLSCSPISGHRSVSWYQQTPGQGLQFLFEYFSETQRNKGNFPGRFSGRQFSNSRSEMNVSTLELGDSALYLCASSPDLVGEQFFGPGTRLTVL.

This clonotype turned up a few times. In DNA form, the CDR3 reads TGTGCCAGCTCACTAGGACAAGGACACTCCTACGAGCAGTACTTC. It codes for CASSLGQGHSYEQYF. The chain has TRBV18 and TRBJ2-7; TRBD1 might be the D (5 bases). Trimming stripped 4 bases from V and 0 bases from J, with 13 bases between. CDR3 length: 15 amino acids. Germline CDR1 reads KGHSH; CDR2 reads LQKENI.

The chain uses TRBV5-1 and TRBJ2-1; a possible D gene is TRBD2 (6 bases). V lost 4 bases, J lost 8 bases, and 19 bases lay in between. The CDR3 loop spans 15 amino acids. CDR1 and CDR2 from the germline V gene are SGHRS and YFSETQ. The CDR3 DNA is TGCGCCAGCAGCCCAATGGAACTAGCAGGTTATGAGCAGTTCTTC. This sequence encodes CASSPMELAGYEQFF.

About this clonotype itself: The germline gene is not matched at one end of the junction; a read error may be the cause. V usage is TRBV29-1 and J usage is TRBJ2-4, with D uncertain. CDR3 length equals 12 residues. Germline values: CDR1 SQVTM, CDR2 ANQGSEA. This CDR3 reads CSVLGTGNTQYF. The CDR3 DNA follows: TGCAGCGTTCTGGGCACTGGGAACACTCAGTACTTC.

There are many counts of this clonotype. V and J are TRBV7-2 and TRBJ2-7, with 9 nucleotides matching TRBD1. CDR1 is SGHTA and CDR2 is FQGNSA in the germline V gene. The CDR3 spans 21 residues. V shed 5 bases and J 0 bases; nucleotides not matched to a gene: 23. The CDR3 region is CASSRWTGVPICLLHSYEQYF. DNA for the CDR3: TGTGCCAGCAGCAGGTGGACAGGGGTCCCGATTTGTCTCCTTCACTCCTACGAGCAGTACTTC.

The CDR3 sequence: CATSREFSGGVSYNEQFF. The DNA of the CDR3 is TGTGCCACCAGCAGAGAATTTAGCGGGGGGGTTTCCTACAATGAGCAGTTCTTC. The chain couples TRBV15 to TRBJ2-1; 11 nucleotides align to TRBD2. In germline, CDR1 is LNHNV, CDR2 YYDKDF (reference sequence). The CDR3 extends over 18 amino acids. The junction had 5 bases not matched to a gene; V was cut back by 0 bases and J by 1 base.

The chain employs TRBV7-9 and TRBJ1-1; tentatively, D is TRBD1 (6 bases). Germline lookup yields CDR1 SEHNR and CDR2 FQNEAQ (reference sequence). V lost 5 bases to trimming and J lost 5 bases, with 15 bases between them. The CDR3 runs to 14 residues. The CDR3 DNA follows: TGTGCCAGCAGCATAACAGGGCGGAAGACTGAAGCTTTCTTT. It is translated as CASSITGRKTEAFF.

The chain is built from TRBV20-1 and TRBJ2-7, with a weak D call TRBD2 (6 bases). Trimming cost V 0 bases and J 2 bases, with 17 bases left between them. The CDR3 sequence is 16 residues long. Germline lookup yields CDR1 DFQATT and CDR2 SNEGSKA (reference sequence). CDR3 in amino acids: CSARDPRGTETYEQYF. As DNA, the CDR3 is TGCAGTGCTAGAGACCCCCGGGGGACCGAGACCTACGAGCAGTACTTC.

This sequence joins TRBV6-2 or TRBV6-3 and TRBJ2-6, with a tentative D call TRBD2 (5 bases). V lost 6 bases, J lost 18 bases, and 15 bases lay in between. The germline gives CDR1 MNHEY, CDR2 SVGEGT. The CDR3 has 11 residues. The CDR3 region has the DNA TGTGCCAGCAGCCACGGGGTGACCCCGACTTTC. Protein sequence: CASSHGVTPTF.

This clonotype was recorded many times. The V gene is TRBV7-2, the J gene TRBJ2-1, with TRBD2 matching over 10 bases. The J segment lost 7 bases and the V segment lost 5 bases, leaving 8 bases of the junction unmatched. The germline V gene has CDR1 SGHTA and CDR2 FQGNSA. The CDR3 runs to 15 residues. CDR3 protein: CASSETISGRNEQFF. In DNA form, the CDR3 reads TGTGCCAGCAGCGAGACCATTAGCGGGAGGAATGAGCAGTTCTTC.

The genes are TRBV21-1 and TRBJ2-1. TRBV21-1 is recorded as a pseudogene. The CDR3 extends over 12 amino acids. For the CDR3, the DNA is TGTGCCAGCGGCCCTCAGAAGAATGAGCAGTTCTTC. Translation: CASGPQKNEQFF.

With regard to this clonotype: An end of the junction differs from the germline gene, which may be a read error. The chain links TRBV5-1 to TRBJ2-1; possibly TRBD2 for D (5 bases). The CDR3 covers 14 residues. The germline gives CDR1 SGHRS, CDR2 YFSETQ. The CDR3 here is CACSLVPGDNEQFF. The CDR3 DNA reads as TGCGCCTGCAGCTTGGTCCCCGGGGACAATGAGCAGTTCTTC.

Comments on this clonotype: A much larger clone lies a single base off, so this may be a read error. The V gene is TRBV20-1, the J gene TRBJ2-7; D might be TRBD1 (6 bases). The CDR3 totals 14 residues. V was shortened by 3 bases and J by 3 bases, with 15 bases between the two germline ends. Germline CDR1 is DFQATT and CDR2 is SNEGSKA (reference sequence). In DNA, the CDR3 is TGCAGTGCTAGGGACACAGGGATTGACTACGAGCAGTACTTC. As protein: CSARDTGIDYEQYF.

Of note for this clonotype: A much larger clone differs from this one at a single base, so this may be a read error. The V gene is TRBV12-3 or TRBV12-4, the J gene TRBJ2-7, with 7 bases aligning to TRBD1. This CDR3 region has 14 residues. The CDR3 DNA reads TGTGCCAGCATTTTAATTGGACAGGAGGACGAGCAGTACTTC. It encodes CASILIGQEDEQYF.

V and J are TRBV25-1 and TRBJ1-2; D not resolved. The germline V gene encodes CDR1 MGHDK and CDR2 SYGVNS. This CDR3 contains 13 residues. V was shortened by 6 bases and J by 7 bases, with 15 bases between the two germline ends. CDR3 DNA sequence: TGTGCCAGCAGCAGACCTGGGGAGGCTGGCTACACCTTC. Translation gives CASSRPGEAGYTF.